Presented here are 5 T cell receptor beta chains from one specimen sequenced in a study of tumor-infiltrating lymphocytes in primary liver carcinoma. Starting from approximately 470 ng of total RNA, TCR beta cDNA was produced with a primer in the constant region. Library construction for TCR beta comprised three nested multiplex PCR rounds performed with slightly modified ARM-PCR. The first two PCR rounds used TRBV1-TRBV30 forward primers with a C-beta reverse primer, around 10 cycles each. TCRdb passed the multiplex PCR reads through MiXCR, listing each CDR3 protein once. The sample lists roughly 120,000 distinct CDR3 sequences, around 70% occurring once. The roughly 18-32 mg bulk tissue piece was not sorted before simultaneous RNA and DNA extraction. The source material was tumor-adjacent normal liver tissue. These receptors all come from a woman aged 55-69 years with primary liver carcinoma and hepatitis B virus infection.

This sequence joins TRBV7-8 and TRBJ2-5; 8 positions match TRBD1. The CDR3 loop spans 15 amino acids. V lost 5 bases to trimming and J lost 11 bases; unmatched junction nucleotides: 16. Per the germline V gene, CDR1 is SGHVS and CDR2 is FQNEAQ. CDR3 amino acids: CASSHGQGAQEAQYF. CDR3 nucleotides: TGTGCCAGCAGCCACGGACAGGGTGCCCAAGAGGCTCAGTACTTC.

Worth noting for this clonotype: No conserved phenylalanine or tryptophan ends this CDR3, so it is likely a read error. The chain combines TRBV11-3 with TRBJ2-3; no clear D. CDR1 and CDR2 from the germline V gene are SGHNT and YENEEA. The CDR3 is 11 residues long. CDR3 coding DNA: TGTGCCAGCAGGTATACTGATACACAGTATTAT. Its translation: CASRYTDTQYY.

There are a few counts of this clonotype. CDR3 coding DNA: TGCAGTGCGGTAAAAGGGGGCGGCTACTACGAGCAGTACTTC. Protein product: CSAVKGGGYYEQYF. The V and J genes are TRBV20-1 and TRBJ2-7; 7 nucleotides agree with TRBD1. CDR1 is DFQATT and CDR2 is SNEGSKA in the germline V gene (reference sequence). V lost 6 bases to trimming and J lost 3 bases; unmatched junction nucleotides: 11. CDR3 length: 14 amino acids.

With regard to this clonotype: The CDR3 carries no conserved terminal phenylalanine or tryptophan, so it likely arises from a read error. The rearrangement links TRBV12-3 or TRBV12-4 to TRBJ2-7; 7 bases line up with TRBD2. The CDR3 is 16 residues long. The V gene end was trimmed by 6 bases and the J gene end by 0 bases; junction bases not matched to a gene: 11. The CDR3 DNA reads as TGTGCCAGCAGCGGGACTACCAGCCTAACCTCCTACGAGCAGTACTTA. Translated, it gives CASSGTTSLTSYEQYL.

This clonotype occurred many times. J is TRBJ2-3 and V is TRBV6-5; 15 bases agree with TRBD2. Unmatched junction bases numbered 20, after V lost 2 bases and J lost 5 bases. Per the germline V gene, CDR1 is MNHEY and CDR2 is SVGAGI. The CDR3 sequence is 22 residues long. DNA of the CDR3: TGTGCCAGCAGTTACCGCTCCCCGTTGGGGACTAGCGGGAGGTCCGGGGGAGATACGCAGTATTTT. It encodes CASSYRSPLGTSGRSGGDTQYF.